This T cell receptor (beta chain) was sequenced in a study of T cell responses to AZD1222 COVID-19 vaccine. Sequencing used immunoSEQ multiplex PCR; TCRdb keeps in-frame clones, though not all of them. Among 85,000 or so clones listed, about 93% were seen once. The germline V gene encodes CDR1 SGHTA and CDR2 FQGNSA. V was trimmed by 5 bases and J by 4 bases, leaving 12 bases between them. The CDR3 is 14 residues long. Source: peripheral blood, taken 28 days after the second AZD1222 dose. The receptor was derived from an adult who received the AZD1222 COVID-19 vaccine. The chain recombines TRBV7-2 with TRBJ1-3, with no clear D. CDR3 in amino acids: CASSPGPSGNTIYF. DNA of the CDR3: TGTGCCAGCAGCCCTGGGCCTTCCGGAAACACCATATATTTT.